This passage covers 13 T cell receptor beta chains from one sample sequenced in a study of cytomegalovirus exposure and HLA in healthy donors (dated by TCRdb to 2016 to 2017). The library was prepared using the immunoSEQ multiplex PCR assay. For the multiplex PCR, a mixture combining 60 forward primers for TCR Vbeta segments and 13 reverse primers for TCR Jbeta segments was used. The clones in this table, taken by TCRdb from immuneACCESS, are in-frame only. Not every clone is retained; where verified, under half of the shortfall comes from an unresolved V gene, and the cause of the rest is unknown. The sample's own table lists around 150,000 clones. The top ten hold approximately 2.3% of the sample. Sequenced input: PBMCs. The receptors were sampled from a man aged 30-40 years in good health and CMV-seronegative.

Notes on this clone: An end of the junction differs from the germline gene, which may be a read error. The V and J genes are TRBV7-9 and TRBJ1-1; unclear D gene. This CDR3 has 10 amino acids. CDR1 and CDR2 (germline): SEHNR, FQNEAQ (reference sequence). CDR3 nucleotide sequence: TGTGCCAGCAGCTTATCCGGTCAGGTTTTT. Translated: CASSLSGQVF.

The chain links TRBV6-5 to TRBJ1-1, with unresolved D. Trimming removed 0 bases at V and 7 bases at J, with 9 bases between. The CDR3 is 13 residues long. Germline CDR1 and CDR2: MNHEY and SVGAGI. This chain's CDR3 is CASSYSGGNEAFF. DNA for the CDR3: TGTGCCAGCAGTTACTCTGGAGGAAATGAAGCTTTCTTT.

The CDR3 sequence is CASFGTDRPTYNEQFF. CDR3 bases: TGTGCCTCCTTTGGGACGGACAGACCCACCTACAATGAGCAGTTCTTC. This chain joins TRBV30 and TRBJ2-1; D possibly corresponds to TRBD1 (6 bases). The CDR3 has 16 residues. Germline CDR1 GTSNPN, CDR2 SVGIG (reference sequence). Trimming shortened V by 7 bases and J by 2 bases, and 21 bases separated the two germline ends.

CDR3 in amino acids: CASSGGDSRSSYEQYF. Written as DNA, the CDR3 is TGTGCCAGCAGTGGGGGCGACTCCAGGAGCTCCTACGAGCAGTACTTC. The chain uses TRBV2 and TRBJ2-7; D may be TRBD1 (5 bases). Germline V lookup: CDR1 SNHLY, CDR2 FYNNEI. V was shortened by 4 bases and J by 0 bases, with 16 bases between the two germline ends. The CDR3 totals 16 residues. The full variable domain, with the rest looked up from reference TRBV2 and TRBJ2-7, is EPEVTQTPSHQVTQMGQEVILRCVPISNHLYFYWYRQILGQKVEFLVSFYNNEISEKSEIFDDQFSVERPDGSNFTLKIRSTKLEDSAMYFCASSGGDSRSSYEQYFGPGTRLTVT.

V usage is TRBV7-9 and J usage is TRBJ2-5; D is possibly TRBD2 (6 bases). Germline-derived CDR1 and CDR2 are SEHNR and FQNEAQ (reference sequence). The CDR3 runs 16 residues. V was trimmed by 3 bases and J by 3 bases, leaving 17 bases between them. DNA of the CDR3: TGTGCCAGCAGCTTTTATGTGGGAGGAGGGAAAGAGACCCAGTACTTC. Translation gives CASSFYVGGGKETQYF. The variable domain in full, with the rest retrieved from reference TRBV7-9 and TRBJ2-5, is DTGVSQNPRHKITKRGQNVTFRCDPISEHNRLYWYRQTLGQGPEFLTYFQNEAQLEKSRLLSDRFSAERPKGSFSTLEIQRTEQGDSAMYLCASSFYVGGGKETQYFGPGTRLLVL.

The chain carries TRBV5-4 and TRBJ1-2; 9 positions match TRBD1. V shed 0 bases, J shed 0 bases, and the junction held 6 bases outside the gene matches. The CDR3 sequence is 17 residues long. CDR1 and CDR2 from the germline V gene are SGHNT and YYREEE (reference sequence). The CDR3 loop reads CASSLVGQGMANYGYTF. The CDR3 DNA follows: TGTGCCAGCAGCTTGGTGGGACAGGGTATGGCTAACTATGGCTACACCTTC.

The chain carries TRBV6-1 and TRBJ2-1; possible D gene TRBD2, 5 bases. CDR1 MNHNS and CDR2 SASEGT come from the germline V gene. The CDR3 has 13 amino acids. V shed 6 bases and J shed 6 bases, with 12 bases lying between them. The CDR3 coding sequence is TGTGCCAGCAGGATAGGAGGCGGCAATGAGCAGTTCTTC. It is translated as CASRIGGGNEQFF.

Worth noting for this clone: This CDR3 is also generated by other DNA sequences in the sample. The genes are TRBV6-5 and TRBJ1-5; tentative D call: TRBD1 (6 bases). V was trimmed by 5 bases and J by 5 bases, leaving 10 bases between them. Germline assignment: CDR1 MNHEY and CDR2 SVGAGI. CDR3 size: 13 residues. This CDR3 reads CASSQQGDQPQHF. CDR3 nucleotide sequence: TGTGCCAGCAGTCAACAGGGAGATCAGCCCCAGCATTTT.

The V call is TRBV4-1, the J call TRBJ2-1; 7 positions match TRBD2. Germline CDR1 is MGHRA and CDR2 is YSYEKL. The CDR3 extends over 16 amino acids. V lost 5 bases to trimming and J lost 3 bases; unmatched junction nucleotides: 10. This CDR3 is CASSIQSTSVYNEQFF. The CDR3 bases are TGCGCCAGCAGCATCCAATCCACTAGCGTCTACAATGAGCAGTTCTTC.

The chain is built from TRBV6-5 and TRBJ1-1, with D possibly being TRBD1 (6 bases). The CDR3 is made up of 12 amino acids. CDR1 is MNHEY, CDR2 SVGAGI, per germline. Trimming removed 7 bases from V and 8 bases from J, with 14 bases in between. CDR3 protein: CASTTQGSEAFF. CDR3 nucleotide sequence: TGTGCCAGCACAACACAGGGTTCAGAAGCTTTCTTT.

The chain recombines TRBV6-5 with TRBJ2-7; unclear D gene. The germline V and J ends were trimmed by 2 bases and 2 bases, with 16 bases remaining between them. Germline-derived CDR1 and CDR2 are MNHEY and SVGAGI. The CDR3 consists of 16 residues. The CDR3 loop is CASSYRVGRTPYEQYF. CDR3 DNA: TGTGCCAGCAGTTACCGGGTTGGTCGAACCCCCTACGAGCAGTACTTC.

The rearrangement uses TRBV10-2 and TRBJ1-2; no clear D. V lost 6 bases and J lost 0, with 8 bases in between. Germline assignment: CDR1 WSHSY and CDR2 SAAADI. This CDR3 has 13 residues. The CDR3 here is CASRRQSNYGYTF. Here the CDR3 DNA reads TGCGCCAGCAGACGACAATCTAACTATGGCTACACCTTC.

V usage is TRBV18 and J usage is TRBJ1-1; TRBD1 matches 8 bases. This CDR3 has 13 amino acids. Per the germline V gene, CDR1 is KGHSH and CDR2 is LQKENI. The V and J ends lost 8 bases and 0 bases, in that order; junction bases with no gene match: 2. The CDR3 DNA sequence: TGTGCCAGCCCAGGGGGCCTGAACACTGAAGCTTTCTTT. It is translated as CASPGGLNTEAFF.